The clone carrying this T cell receptor (beta chain) was picked up many times. The antigen is undetermined. These data belong to a study of T-cell memory formation after mild COVID-19. The CDR3 spans 15 residues. From germline, CDR1 is SGHRS and CDR2 YFSETQ. V lost 5 bases and J lost 6; bases outside the gene matches: 7. Notes on the study in general: Of the contracting clones, CD4+ ones lay mainly in CM and EM, and CD8+ ones in EMRA.

TCRdb used MiXCR to reprocess the 5' RACE reads, holding one entry per CDR3 protein. The repertoire includes some 340,000 distinct CDR3 sequences, approximately 12% of them detected once, and around 21% sits in the top ten. Sequenced input: PBMCs or a T cell subset sorted from them (not recorded which). The chain recombines TRBV5-1 with TRBJ2-2; 10 bases line up with TRBD2. The TCR comes from a man younger than 30 who had mild COVID-19 (a few samples of this study predate the infection). Cell type and time point are not known. The CDR3 nucleotides read TGCGCCAGCAGAGGAACTAGCGGGGACGCCGGGGAGCTGTTTTTT. It codes for CASRGTSGDAGELFF.